This T cell receptor (beta chain) was sequenced during a study of blood T cell repertoires in COVID-19. Study-level information: The analysed material was cDNA or gDNA that came from T cells, B-cell-depleted T cells, or PBMCs.

Deletions cut 6 bases from V and 3 bases from J, with 14 bases between. The CDR3 has 15 amino acids. Germline V CDR1 and CDR2: KGHSH, LQKENI. This clone was seen more than once but under ten times. Original data processing: By means of reference gene primer amplification, nucleated cell counts were estimated. Method: immunoSEQ multiplex PCR; TCRdb's copy keeps in-frame clones and lacks some. That table supplies the V and J calls and clone size; D and trimming were determined from the DNA. This table holds hundreds of thousands of clones, roughly four fifths found once. V gene TRBV18 combines with J gene TRBJ1-4; a weak D match, TRBD1 (5 bases). The sequence derives from a woman of 80 years or more with acute or convalescent COVID-19. Sequencing was done on a sample of peripheral blood. This CDR3 is CASSPDSFSNEKLFF. CDR3 coding DNA: TGTGCCAGCTCTCCTGACAGCTTCTCTAATGAAAAACTGTTTTTT.